Shown below are 21 T cell receptor beta chains from a single sample sequenced in a study of cytomegalovirus exposure and HLA in healthy donors. Primers included in the PCR were 60 Vbeta and 13 Jbeta primers. Sequencing used immunoSEQ multiplex PCR; TCRdb keeps in-frame clones, though not all of them. The top ten clones hold 3.1% of a sample with about 160,000 clones, 75% to 80% of them seen once. The specimen was PBMCs. These receptors were obtained from a woman between 40 and 50 years old in good health and CMV-seronegative.

The chain links TRBV7-2 to TRBJ2-2; TRBD1 might be the D (5 bases). Trimming cost V 2 bases and J 7 bases, with 8 bases left between them. The CDR3 runs 13 residues. Germline V gene lookup returns CDR1 SGHTA and CDR2 FQGNSA. DNA for the CDR3: TGTGCCAGCAGCTTATCAGGGTTCGGGGAGCTGTTTTTT. Translated, it gives CASSLSGFGELFF.

This chain uses TRBV27 with TRBJ1-6; D remains ambiguous. Deletions cut 6 bases from V and 7 bases from J, with 19 bases between. Germline CDR1 and CDR2: MNHEY and SMNVEV (reference sequence). The CDR3 totals 16 residues. The CDR3 protein is CASSRWYKTQNSPLHF. The CDR3 region has the DNA TGTGCCAGCAGCCGATGGTACAAAACACAAAATTCACCCCTCCACTTT.

CDR3 sequence: CASRSHWTGGTRNEQFF. The CDR3 DNA reads TGCGCCAGCCGATCTCACTGGACAGGGGGGACGAGGAATGAGCAGTTCTTC. The V and J genes are TRBV5-1 and TRBJ2-1; 10 positions match TRBD1. The V gene end was trimmed by 7 bases and the J gene end by 7 bases; junction bases not matched to a gene: 17. Germline V gene sequence: CDR1 SGHRS, CDR2 YFSETQ. The CDR3 has 17 amino acids.

The chain employs TRBV4-2 and TRBJ1-1; D is unclear. Trimming took off 0 bases at V and 4 bases at J, with 12 bases between the two ends. This CDR3 has 15 residues. Germline values: CDR1 LGHNA, CDR2 YNFKEQ. CDR3 amino acids: CASSQDPGRVTEAFF. DNA for the CDR3: TGTGCCAGCAGCCAAGATCCCGGGCGGGTCACTGAAGCTTTCTTT.

This chain uses TRBV5-3 with TRBJ2-5, with 10 bases lining up with TRBD1. TRBV5-3 is marked as an open reading frame, function uncertain. V shed 8 bases and J 1 base; nucleotides not matched to a gene: 8. The CDR3 is 15 amino acids. In DNA, the CDR3 is TGTGCCAGCGGGGACAGGGGAAGAGGCCAAGAGACCCAGTACTTC. Residues: CASGDRGRGQETQYF.

V usage is TRBV11-2 and J usage is TRBJ1-3, with 9 bases identical to TRBD1. The junction had 7 bases not matched to a gene; V was cut back by 6 bases and J by 4 bases. This CDR3 region has 15 residues. From germline, CDR1 is SGHAT and CDR2 FQNNGV. CDR3 in amino acids: CASRPTGGFGNTIYF. Here the CDR3 DNA reads TGTGCCAGCAGACCCACAGGGGGCTTCGGAAACACCATATATTTT.

This clone was seen more than once but under ten times. DNA of the CDR3: TGTGCCACCAGCAGTGCCGGGACAGGGGGTCGAGAGACCCAGTACTTC. Translating gives CATSSAGTGGRETQYF. This chain uses TRBV15 with TRBJ2-5; 11 bases fit TRBD1. Germline V gene data show CDR1 as LNHNV and CDR2 as YYDKDF (reference sequence). V was clipped by 3 bases and J by 4 bases; unmatched bases: 7. This CDR3 spans 16 amino acids.

The J gene is TRBJ1-2, the V gene TRBV18, with D hard to call. This CDR3 has 14 residues. CDR1 KGHSH and CDR2 LQKENI come from the germline V gene. The V end lost 2 bases, the J end lost 8 bases, and 15 bases lay between the germline ends. CDR3 in DNA: TGTGCCAGCTCACCAAGCGGGGAGGCTCGGGGCTACACCTTC. It codes for CASSPSGEARGYTF. Complete variable domain (other parts from reference TRBV18 and TRBJ1-2): NAGVMQNPRHLVRRRGQEARLRCSPMKGHSHVYWYRQLPEEGLKFMVYLQKENIIDESGMPKERFSAEFPKEGPSILRIQQVVRGDSAAYFCASSPSGEARGYTFGSGTRLTVV.

This clone has only a few counts. The chain couples TRBV19 to TRBJ1-1; D is unresolved. The germline V gene has CDR1 LNHDA and CDR2 SQIVND (reference sequence). The CDR3 is 13 amino acids. Trimming cost V 0 bases and J 9 bases, with 11 bases left between them. The CDR3 loop is CASSIDTGSQAFF. As DNA, the CDR3 is TGTGCCAGTAGTATAGATACCGGGTCCCAAGCTTTCTTT. The full variable domain, completed using reference TRBV19 and TRBJ1-1, is DGGITQSPKYLFRKEGQNVTLSCEQNLNHDAMYWYRQDPGQGLRLIYYSQIVNDFQKGDIAEGYSVSREKKESFPLTVTSAQKNPTAFYLCASSIDTGSQAFFGQGTRLTVV.

This chain connects TRBV13 to TRBJ1-2; D is possibly TRBD1 (6 bases). Germline V gene lookup returns CDR1 PRHDT and CDR2 FYEKMQ (reference sequence). The CDR3 contains 13 residues. V was trimmed by 2 bases and J by 4 bases, leaving 8 bases between them. The CDR3 DNA reads TGTGCCAGCAGCTTATCAGGGGCCTATGGCTACACCTTC. Translated, it gives CASSLSGAYGYTF.

In this sample, this clone turned up once. The chain uses TRBV28 and TRBJ1-1; 8 bases match TRBD1. CDR3 length: 15 residues. Trimming at V came to 3 bases and at J to 2 bases, leaving 5 bases not matched to a gene. Germline V gene data show CDR1 as MDHEN and CDR2 as SYDVKM. CDR3 DNA: TGTGCCAGCAGTTTTGGGACAGGAGGAAACACTGAAGCTTTCTTT. This translates into CASSFGTGGNTEAFF.

This rearrangement joins TRBV2 to TRBJ2-6, with TRBD1 matching 8 bases. CDR3 length: 16 amino acids. Germline-derived CDR1 and CDR2 are SNHLY and FYNNEI. After removal of 7 bases from V and 3 bases from J, the junction contained 8 bases not matched to a gene. The CDR3 DNA reads TGTGCCAGCACTAGACAGGGGCTAAGTGGGGCCAACGTCCTGACTTTC. It translates to CASTRQGLSGANVLTF.

This chain connects TRBV27 to TRBJ1-2, with TRBD1 as a possible D gene (5 bases). The CDR3 length is 16 residues. V was cut by 5 bases and J by 2 bases, with 18 bases left in between. CDR1 is MNHEY and CDR2 is SMNVEV in the germline V gene (reference sequence). Here the CDR3 reads CASSPSTGELNYGYTF. The CDR3 nucleotides are TGTGCCAGCAGTCCCTCGACGGGGGAGCTAAACTATGGCTACACCTTC.

The chain carries TRBV27 and TRBJ2-7; possible D gene TRBD1, 7 bases. The CDR3 runs to 15 residues. Germline V CDR1 and CDR2: MNHEY, SMNVEV (reference sequence). With 5 bases removed from V and 6 bases from J, the gap between germline ends came to 20 bases. The CDR3 loop is CASSLSGGIKSEQYF. The CDR3, as DNA: TGTGCCAGCAGTCTTTCAGGGGGGATTAAATCCGAGCAGTACTTC.

The chain joins TRBV5-1 to TRBJ2-7; tentatively, D is TRBD1 (5 bases). The germline gives CDR1 SGHRS, CDR2 YFSETQ. V gave up 0 bases and J gave up 4 bases, with 8 bases separating them. The CDR3 runs to 13 residues. This chain's CDR3 is CASSLGQIYEQYF. The CDR3 DNA reads as TGCGCCAGCAGCTTGGGACAGATTTACGAGCAGTACTTC.

The DNA for the CDR3 is TGTGCCAGCAGTTACCCAGACTCTGGAAACACCATATATTTT. This codes for CASSYPDSGNTIYF. The rearrangement uses TRBV28 and TRBJ1-3; D is unresolved. There are 14 residues in the CDR3. CDR1 MDHEN and CDR2 SYDVKM come from the germline V gene. The ends were cut back, 4 bases at V and 0 bases at J, with 7 bases in the middle. The whole variable domain, filled in from reference TRBV28 and TRBJ1-3, reads DVKVTQSSRYLVKRTGEKVFLECVQDMDHENMFWYRQDPGLGLRLIYFSYDVKMKEKGDIPEGYSVSREKKERFSLILESASTNQTSMYLCASSYPDSGNTIYFGEGSWLTVV.

This sequence joins TRBV5-6 and TRBJ2-7; D is perhaps TRBD2 (7 bases). The germline V gene encodes CDR1 SGHDT and CDR2 YYEEEE. The CDR3 covers 14 residues. The germline V and J ends were trimmed by 3 bases and 1 base, with 11 bases remaining between them. The chain's CDR3 is CASSYGGPSYEQYF. The CDR3 region has the DNA TGTGCCAGCAGCTACGGGGGGCCTTCCTACGAGCAGTACTTC.

The sample holds a few counts of this clone. The rearrangement links TRBV19 to TRBJ1-6, with TRBD1 as a possible D gene (6 bases). The CDR3 totals 14 residues. Germline V CDR1 and CDR2: LNHDA, SQIVND (reference sequence). Trimming left V 3 bases short and J 8 bases short, with 11 bases between. The CDR3 loop is CASSIQGPHSPLHF. CDR3 DNA sequence: TGTGCCAGTAGTATTCAGGGGCCACATTCACCCCTCCACTTT.

CDR3 nucleotide sequence: TGTGCCAGCAGCTTGGTTGTTGTGGGCTACAGAGAGTTTAACTATGGCTACACCTTC. Translating it yields CASSLVVVGYREFNYGYTF. This chain connects TRBV5-5 to TRBJ1-2; D gene uncertain. This CDR3 has 19 amino acids. Deletions cut 0 bases from V and 1 base from J, with 22 bases between. The germline gives CDR1 SGHKS, CDR2 YYEKEE (reference sequence).

The V gene is TRBV4-1, the J gene TRBJ1-4, with D tentatively TRBD1 (6 bases). Germline V gene sequence: CDR1 MGHRA, CDR2 YSYEKL. CDR3 length: 14 residues. The V and J ends lost 4 bases and 8 bases respectively, with 14 bases between them. The CDR3 DNA sequence: TGCGCCAGCAGCCGAGGACAGTTATTCGAAAAACTGTTTTTT. Translation: CASSRGQLFEKLFF.

This clone was observed once. The V gene is TRBV28, the J gene TRBJ2-1; TRBD1 aligns across 9 bases. The junction had 8 bases not matched to a gene; V was cut back by 2 bases and J by 6 bases. The CDR3 length is 16 residues. Germline V CDR1 and CDR2: MDHEN, SYDVKM. CDR3 nucleotide sequence: TGTGCCAGCAGTTTAATAGCTGGGACAGGGTTCAATGAGCAGTTCTTC. This sequence encodes CASSLIAGTGFNEQFF.